This T cell receptor beta chain was identified during a study of T cell responses to AZD1222 COVID-19 vaccine. Study-wide results and limits: Once two AZD1222 doses were given, Spike-specific TCR breadth and depth went up. At 160-218 and 743-854, vaccine-associated CD4 TCRs were dominant, and they spanned spike.

Comments on this clone: Its target is unknown.

Profiling relied on immunoSEQ multiplex PCR, and the TCRdb table lists in-frame clones only, not all of them. Among more than 85,000 clones listed, 80% to 90% were seen once. The CDR3 consists of 13 residues. CDR1 SGHRS and CDR2 YFSETQ come from the germline V gene. Trimming removed 4 bases from V and 1 base from J, with 8 bases in between. Sequencing used peripheral blood, obtained on day 0 of AZD1222 vaccination. This TCR came from an adult in good health. The rearrangement joins TRBV5-1 to TRBJ1-1; unclear D gene. The CDR3 is CASSVTGNTEAFF. The CDR3 coding sequence is TGCGCCAGCAGCGTAACGGGGAACACTGAAGCTTTCTTT.